Detailed here is one TCR beta chain. Its target is not known. PCR involved 60 Vbeta and 13 Jbeta primers. TCRdb's copy holds only in-frame clones and misses some; the assay was immunoSEQ multiplex PCR. The sample records under 300,000 clones, 86% being singletons. The sample is drawn from a study of cytomegalovirus exposure and HLA in healthy donors. General study results and limits: CMV serostatus stood as the only immune exposure information on hand. A later analysis showed TCR association rates differing by HLA locus, peaking at DRB1 and lowest at HLA-C.

This receptor was obtained from a middle-aged man in good health and CMV-seropositive. Sequencing was done on a sample of PBMCs.

The DNA of the CDR3 is TGTGCCAGCTCGGGGGGGGCAGGATCCTACAATGAGCAGTTCTTC. Translation gives CASSGGAGSYNEQFF. The chain carries TRBV18 and TRBJ2-1; D might be TRBD2 (7 bases). Trimming removed 6 bases from V and 1 base from J, with 13 bases in between. Germline V lookup: CDR1 KGHSH, CDR2 LQKENI. The CDR3 sequence is 15 residues long.